What follows describes a single T cell receptor beta chain. Its antigen is unknown. Relative to the germline gene, one junction end is altered; a read error may explain this. This entry belongs to a study of glioma-infiltrating T cells. Broader study findings: Gliomas, especially low-grade, showed above-expected tissue-blood divergence; non-neoplastic patients showed below. Shared blood CDR3 signature motifs marked patients with low tissue-blood divergence.

Using RNA template, CDR3s of TCR alpha and beta were amplified with iRepertoire arm-PCR. TCRdb re-called the multiplex PCR reads through MiXCR, storing one row per CDR3 protein. The table includes 300,000 to 450,000 distinct CDR3 sequences, 41% detected once. The CDR3 has 14 residues. Germline V CDR1 and CDR2: DFQATT, SNEGSKA (reference sequence). The receptor was isolated from a human donor with low-grade glioma or glioblastoma, undergoing nonglioma brain surgery, or in good health (not recorded which). Sequenced material: glioma tissue, nonneoplastic brain tissue, or PBMCs (not recorded which). The chain has TRBV20-1 and TRBJ2-3, with 10 bases matching TRBD1. CDR3 region: CRASTGQGTDTQYF. In nucleotides, the CDR3 is TGCAGAGCTAGTACGGGACAGGGGACAGATACGCAGTATTTT.